The source of this TCR beta chain is a study of cytomegalovirus exposure and HLA in healthy donors. Overall study findings and caveats: Reportedly, a later analysis found an Asian-associated ancestry cluster had fewer N-insertions than the approximately 670-donor mean.

This clone was detected a few times. The antigen remains unidentified. Trimming at V came to 3 bases and at J to 6 bases, leaving 9 bases not matched to a gene. Germline V gene lookup returns CDR1 LNHDA and CDR2 SQIVND (reference sequence). This CDR3 is 15 amino acids long. The PCR contained 60 Vbeta and 13 Jbeta primers. The method was immunoSEQ multiplex PCR; TCRdb's version includes in-frame clones alone and lacks a portion of them. The table includes about 140,000 clones, around 80% detected once. The receptor was isolated from a middle-aged man in good health and CMV-seronegative. The chain combines TRBV19 with TRBJ1-2; 8 nucleotides align to TRBD1. Sequencing used PBMCs. CDR3 in DNA: TGTGCCAGTAGTATCGTGACAGGGGCCCCAAATGGCTACACCTTC. It translates to CASSIVTGAPNGYTF.